Listed below are T cell receptor beta chains from one sample, sequenced in a study of T-cell reconstitution after alpha-beta-depleted transplantation in children. Each CDR3 protein is one row after TCRdb ran MiXCR on the PCR reads. The sample lists fewer than 90,000 distinct CDR3 sequences, about 7.3% seen once, with around 2.4% in the top ten. Sequences were derived from PBMCs from the stem cell graft donor, sampled from the stem cell graft. These receptors all stem from a human donor who donated a stem cell graft to a child with acute lymphoblastic leukemia. The CDR3 runs from the conserved cysteine through the conserved F or W. Rows may omit the clone size; those that give it use once, few, many or a size class.

cdr3_aa,clone_size,j_call,v_call
CASRPGTGFIGTIYF,many,TRBJ1-3,TRBV12-3/TRBV12-4
CASGLSSGGTDTQYF,many,TRBJ2-3,TRBV5-1
CASSLGRGFYEQYF,many,TRBJ2-7,TRBV7-2
CASSFFAVETQYF,NA,TRBJ2-5,TRBV28
CASSLSGTGVQETQYF,many,TRBJ2-5,TRBV7-7
CASSLGSPATYNEQFF,many,TRBJ2-1,TRBV28
CASSLGGQANTDTQYF,NA,TRBJ2-3,TRBV5-4
CASSLQGNAEAFF,many,TRBJ1-1,TRBV5-1
CASSLGLAKETQYF,many,TRBJ2-5,TRBV4-3
CASSRDRIDSPLHF,many,TRBJ1-6,TRBV12-3/TRBV12-4
CSVMGQGLMNTEAFF,many,TRBJ1-1,TRBV29-1
CASSTEGGSYNEQFF,NA,TRBJ2-1,TRBV18
CASTKRGEDQPQHF,many,TRBJ1-5,TRBV12-3/TRBV12-4
CASSPPPNNEQYF,many,TRBJ2-7,TRBV7-2
CASSERTGLYGYTF,many,TRBJ1-2,TRBV6-1
CASSPSPQGGYGYTF,many,TRBJ1-2,TRBV12-3/TRBV12-4
CSVEGRAGTDTQYF,few,TRBJ2-3,TRBV29-1
CASSRTGDTDTQYF,many,TRBJ2-3,TRBV5-1